These 8 T cell receptor beta chains were all obtained from the same sample, sequenced in a study of identical twins (dated by TCRdb to 2016 to 2017). Preparation of the library involved 5' RACE. The sequencer listed for this sample is Illumina HiSeq 2000. Through fastp at Q25 and MiXCR, TCRdb rebuilt clones from the public reads, retaining in-frame beta chains. CDR3 protein duplicates are merged, each entry listing the most common genes and DNA. The sample table holds around 1.7 million distinct CDR3 sequences, of which roughly 35% were seen once. Roughly 0.3% of the sample rests with the top ten. The sequencing sample was made of cord blood. These receptors were collected from a newborn girl in good health.

V is TRBV12-3 or TRBV12-4 and J is TRBJ2-1; possibly TRBD1 for D (6 bases). Trimming took off 5 bases at V and 9 bases at J, with 20 bases between the two ends. The CDR3 totals 15 residues. CDR3: CASSRASGTRAEQFF. The CDR3 nucleotides are TGTGCCAGCAGTAGGGCCTCCGGGACACGGGCTGAGCAGTTCTTC.

V usage is TRBV5-1 and J usage is TRBJ2-7; tentative D call: TRBD2 (6 bases). CDR3 length: 15 amino acids. Germline values: CDR1 SGHRS, CDR2 YFSETQ. V lost 3 bases and J 7 bases, leaving 20 bases between the germline ends. DNA of the CDR3: TGCGCCAGCAGCTCCGACACAAGGGCGGGGAATGAGCAGTACTTC. Translation gives CASSSDTRAGNEQYF.

This clonotype was detected ten times or more. The rearrangement joins TRBV6-6 to TRBJ1-4, with a possible D match to TRBD1 (6 bases). The CDR3 is 15 amino acids. Germline CDR1 MNHNY, CDR2 SVGAGI (reference sequence). The V gene lost 6 bases and the J gene lost 4 bases, with 15 bases spanning the gap. In DNA, the CDR3 is TGTGCCAGCAGCGTGTGGAGGGGGGTTAATGAAAAACTGTTTTTT. This sequence encodes CASSVWRGVNEKLFF.

The rearrangement joins TRBV4-1 to TRBJ2-3; the match to TRBD2 covers 8 bases. V lost 1 base to trimming and J lost 0 bases; unmatched junction nucleotides: 6. This CDR3 is 17 amino acids long. Germline V gene data show CDR1 as MGHRA and CDR2 as YSYEKL. The CDR3: CASSQGSGTRSTDTQYF. In DNA, the CDR3 is TGCGCCAGCAGCCAAGGTAGCGGGACTAGAAGCACAGATACGCAGTATTTT.

This clonotype was observed a few times. The chain carries TRBV7-6 and TRBJ1-5, with TRBD1 matching over 9 bases. Germline V gene data show CDR1 as SGHVS and CDR2 as FNYEAQ. There are 17 residues in the CDR3. J lost 0 bases, V lost 1 base, and 4 bases had no gene match. The chain's CDR3 is CASSLGQGGYSNQPQHF. In DNA form, the CDR3 reads TGTGCCAGCAGCTTAGGACAGGGGGGTTATAGCAATCAGCCCCAGCATTTT.

J is TRBJ1-4 and V is TRBV19; 11 nucleotides line up with TRBD1. Germline CDR1 and CDR2: LNHDA and SQIVND (reference sequence). This CDR3 region has 17 residues. V gave up 3 bases and J gave up 4 bases; unmatched junction bases: 7. CDR3 coding DNA: TGTGCCAGTAGTATTAAGGACAGGGGGCGCTTTAATGAAAAACTGTTTTTT. Protein product: CASSIKDRGRFNEKLFF.

This clonotype was picked up a small number of times. This chain connects TRBV9 to TRBJ2-5, with D tentatively TRBD2 (7 bases). This CDR3 has 16 amino acids. V lost 3 bases to trimming and J lost 5 bases, with 20 bases between them. Germline-derived CDR1 and CDR2 are SGDLS and YYNGEE. This CDR3 reads CASSATVGGPGETQYF. CDR3 nucleotide sequence: TGTGCCAGCAGCGCTACCGTCGGGGGGCCCGGGGAGACCCAGTACTTC.

Here the CDR3 reads CSASPLPGLRINQPQHF. CDR3 DNA: TGCAGTGCTAGTCCCCTCCCGGGTTTAAGAATCAATCAGCCCCAGCATTTT. The rearrangement uses TRBV20-1 and TRBJ1-5; D remains unclear. Germline CDR1 and CDR2: DFQATT and SNEGSKA (reference sequence). V was shortened by 3 bases and J by 3 bases, with 21 bases between the two germline ends. CDR3 length: 17 amino acids.